The entry below gives a single TCR beta chain sequence along with its context. Its antigen is not known. These data originate in a study of identical twins. Study-level findings and limits: Beta clonotypes that were abundant in cord blood contained fewer insertions, a pattern absent from memory repertoires. Low generation-probability sequences were in excess among twin-shared out-of-frame alpha sequences.

V gave up 0 bases and J gave up 2 bases; unmatched junction bases: 3. Germline CDR1 MDHEN, CDR2 SYDVKM. The CDR3 loop spans 17 amino acids. Template switching supplied a universal primer site; unique molecular identifiers were carried on the cDNA. TCRdb analysed the 5' RACE reads with MiXCR anew, one entry per CDR3 protein. The sample holds 1.5 million to 2 million distinct CDR3 sequences, around a third seen once. What was sequenced was cord blood. The clonotype comes from a newborn girl in good health. This sequence joins TRBV28 and TRBJ1-5; 11 nucleotides align to TRBD1. Written as DNA, the CDR3 is TGTGCCAGCAGTTTATGGGGACAGGGGGGAGGCAATCAGCCCCAGCATTTT. It translates to CASSLWGQGGGNQPQHF.